The 26 T cell receptor beta chains below were found in one sample sequenced in a study of T cells after yellow fever vaccination (dated by TCRdb to about 2019). Library preparation was by 5' RACE. The run used an Illumina NovaSeq 6000. Using fastp at Q25 and MiXCR, TCRdb reprocessed the public reads and kept productive beta chains. Here each entry gathers all rows of one CDR3 protein and keeps the most common genes and DNA. In this sample the table shows approximately 260,000 distinct CDR3 sequences, about 5.2% of which occur a single time. The top ten hold roughly 3.3% of the sample. The treatment or condition label corresponds to: live attenuated yellow fever vaccine strain. Sequencing was performed on CD4+ T cells sorted from PBMCs, taken on the day of the yellow fever booster vaccination. The source of these receptors is a man in his late teens or twenties who received the YFV17D yellow fever vaccine.

This clonotype was seen ten or more times. This chain links TRBV6-6 with TRBJ1-3; the D gene is possibly TRBD1 (5 bases). Trimming removed 9 bases at V and 1 base at J, with 19 bases between. The germline V gene encodes CDR1 MNHNY and CDR2 SVGAGI (reference sequence). CDR3 length: 16 amino acids. The CDR3 protein is CASSGVGQTSGNTIYF. The CDR3 bases are TGTGCCAGTTCCGGGGTGGGGCAAACTTCTGGAAACACCATATATTTT.

J is TRBJ1-1 and V is TRBV30; tentative D call: TRBD1 (5 bases). The V and J ends lost 2 bases and 2 bases respectively, with 9 bases between them. The length of the CDR3 is 13 residues. Germline lookup yields CDR1 GTSNPN and CDR2 SVGIG (reference sequence). The CDR3 reads CAWSLWGNTEAFF. The CDR3 nucleotides are TGTGCCTGGAGTCTCTGGGGCAACACTGAAGCTTTCTTT.

The genes are TRBV11-1 and TRBJ2-4, with D possibly TRBD2 on 5 matching bases. The germline V and J ends were trimmed by 3 bases and 6 bases, with 9 bases remaining between them. This CDR3 region has 13 residues. Germline V gene sequence: CDR1 SGHAT, CDR2 FQDESV (reference sequence). CDR3 DNA: TGTGCCAGCAGCTTGGCGGGTGGAAACATTCAGTACTTC. It encodes CASSLAGGNIQYF.

This clonotype was recorded at least ten times. The gene calls are TRBV28 and TRBJ2-2; 10 nucleotides line up with TRBD1. Germline CDR1 MDHEN, CDR2 SYDVKM. Germline trimming cut 7 bases from V and 1 base from J; bases unmatched to any gene: 3. The CDR3 is made up of 15 amino acids. The CDR3 loop is CASTDRGLNTGELFF. The CDR3 nucleotides are TGTGCCAGCACGGACAGGGGGTTGAACACCGGGGAGCTGTTTTTT. Looking up the rest from reference TRBV28 and TRBJ2-2 gives the full variable domain: DVKVTQSSRYLVKRTGEKVFLECVQDMDHENMFWYRQDPGLGLRLIYFSYDVKMKEKGDIPEGYSVSREKKERFSLILESASTNQTSMYLCASTDRGLNTGELFFGEGSRLTVL.

Many counts were recorded for this clonotype. The chain joins TRBV7-2 to TRBJ2-5; 9 nucleotides align to TRBD1. CDR3 length equals 14 residues. Germline V gene sequence: CDR1 SGHTA, CDR2 FQGNSA. After removal of 5 bases from V and 4 bases from J, the junction contained 5 bases not matched to a gene. As DNA, the CDR3 is TGTGCCAGCAGCGTCGACAGGGGGGGAGAGACCCAGTACTTC. Its protein is CASSVDRGGETQYF.

V gene TRBV5-1 combines with J gene TRBJ1-3; 7 bases agree with TRBD1. The CDR3 loop spans 17 amino acids. Germline V gives CDR1 SGHRS, CDR2 YFSETQ. V shed 3 bases and J 0 bases; nucleotides not matched to a gene: 9. Written as DNA, the CDR3 is TGCGCCAGCAGCTCGGGGCTCCGGGACAGCTCTGGAAACACCATATATTTT. It is translated as CASSSGLRDSSGNTIYF.

This clonotype appeared many times. The chain links TRBV24-1 to TRBJ2-3; D is possibly TRBD2 (6 bases). This CDR3 is built from 14 residues. V was clipped by 1 base and J by 6 bases, with 10 bases between them. CDR1 is KGHDR, CDR2 SFDVKD, per germline. The CDR3 is CATSDFGGADTQYF. Written as DNA, the CDR3 is TGTGCCACCAGTGATTTCGGGGGAGCCGATACGCAGTATTTT.

The sample holds many counts of this clonotype. The genes are TRBV6-5 and TRBJ2-7; 7 bases match TRBD1. The germline V gene has CDR1 MNHEY and CDR2 SVGAGI. The V and J ends lost 4 bases and 7 bases, in that order; junction bases with no gene match: 10. This CDR3 comprises 14 residues. DNA for the CDR3: TGTGCCAGCAGTTCATCCGGACAGGCCTGGGAGCAGTACTTC. This translates into CASSSSGQAWEQYF.

This clonotype was counted many times. The chain has TRBV6-5 and TRBJ1-5; D is ambiguous. V gave up 1 base and J gave up 5 bases, with 9 bases separating them. Germline V gene lookup returns CDR1 MNHEY and CDR2 SVGAGI. The CDR3 runs to 14 residues. CDR3 sequence reads: CASSYLGQDQPQHF. The CDR3 region has the DNA TGTGCCAGCAGTTACTTAGGGCAGGATCAGCCCCAGCATTTT.

The chain is built from TRBV28 and TRBJ1-4; D is unresolved. The length of the CDR3 is 11 residues. Germline lookup yields CDR1 MDHEN and CDR2 SYDVKM. The V end was cut by 5 bases, the J end by 8 bases, with 6 bases between. CDR3 sequence (DNA): TGTGCCAGCAGTGTCGGGGAAAAACTGTTTTTT. This sequence encodes CASSVGEKLFF.

This clonotype was found a few times. V usage is TRBV6-5 and J usage is TRBJ2-3; 11 positions match TRBD2. The germline CDR1 and CDR2 sequences are MNHEY and SVGAGI. CDR3 length equals 17 residues. The V gene end was trimmed by 5 bases and the J gene end by 2 bases; junction bases not matched to a gene: 9. CDR3 nucleotides: TGTGCCAGCAGTAAAGATGGGACTAGCGGACCCACAGATACGCAGTATTTT. Amino acid sequence: CASSKDGTSGPTDTQYF.

This clonotype was counted only a few times. This chain uses TRBV6-5 with TRBJ2-6; 7 nucleotides agree with TRBD1. CDR1 is MNHEY and CDR2 is SVGAGI in the germline V gene. The CDR3 has 20 residues. V lost 2 bases to trimming and J lost 0 bases; unmatched junction nucleotides: 13. Here the CDR3 DNA reads TGTGCCAGCAGTTACCATCTTCTTAGGGGACAGCCCTCTGGGGCCAACGTCCTGACTTTC. This gives the protein CASSYHLLRGQPSGANVLTF.

The genes are TRBV5-4 and TRBJ1-1; the match to TRBD1 covers 10 bases. From germline, CDR1 is SGHNT and CDR2 YYREEE (reference sequence). After removal of 4 bases from V and 4 bases from J, the junction contained 10 bases not matched to a gene. The CDR3 extends over 16 amino acids. Here the CDR3 DNA reads TGTGCCAGCAGCGAGAGACAGGGGGCTCGGGGCACTGAAGCTTTCTTT. Translating gives CASSERQGARGTEAFF.

The V gene is TRBV19, the J gene TRBJ2-5, with D perhaps TRBD2 (6 bases). The CDR3 contains 14 residues. The V and J ends lost 8 bases and 5 bases respectively, with 18 bases between them. Germline lookup yields CDR1 LNHDA and CDR2 SQIVND (reference sequence). CDR3 protein: CASGTTGVGETQYF. The CDR3 coding sequence is TGTGCCAGTGGCACTACGGGGGTAGGGGAGACCCAGTACTTC. The full variable domain, its missing parts supplied by reference TRBV19 and TRBJ2-5, is DGGITQSPKYLFRKEGQNVTLSCEQNLNHDAMYWYRQDPGQGLRLIYYSQIVNDFQKGDIAEGYSVSREKKESFPLTVTSAQKNPTAFYLCASGTTGVGETQYFGPGTRLLVL.

The rearrangement links TRBV20-1 to TRBJ1-1, with 8 nucleotides matching TRBD1. The CDR3 is 14 amino acids. J was trimmed by 5 bases and V by 6 bases; bases with no gene match: 11. Looked up from germline, CDR1 is DFQATT and CDR2 is SNEGSKA (reference sequence). The CDR3 spells CSARRQGSGTEAFF. The DNA for the CDR3 is TGCAGTGCGAGAAGACAGGGGAGTGGAACTGAAGCTTTCTTT.

This clonotype showed up just a few times. The chain couples TRBV29-1 to TRBJ1-1; D perhaps matches TRBD1 (6 bases). This CDR3 comprises 13 residues. Trimming stripped 5 bases from V and 0 bases from J, with 10 bases between. Per the germline V gene, CDR1 is SQVTM and CDR2 is ANQGSEA. CDR3 DNA: TGCAGCGTTACCCAGGGGATGAACACTGAAGCTTTCTTT. It is translated as CSVTQGMNTEAFF. The variable domain in full, with the rest retrieved from reference TRBV29-1 and TRBJ1-1, is SAVISQKPSRDICQRGTSLTIQCQVDSQVTMMFWYRQQPGQSLTLIATANQGSEATYESGFVIDKFPISRPNLTFSTLTVSNMSPEDSSIYLCSVTQGMNTEAFFGQGTRLTVV.

The rearrangement joins TRBV28 to TRBJ1-2; the match to TRBD1 covers 11 bases. With V trimmed by 9 bases and J by 4 bases, 4 bases remained unmatched. Germline CDR1 and CDR2: MDHEN and SYDVKM. The CDR3 covers 13 residues. The CDR3 loop is CASTGTGGYGYTF. In nucleotides, the CDR3 is TGTGCCAGTACCGGGACAGGGGGCTATGGCTACACCTTC.

This clonotype was recorded at least ten times. Germline and junction disagree at one end, which may indicate a read error. J is TRBJ2-7 and V is TRBV20-1; possibly TRBD2 for D (5 bases). Germline CDR1 DFQATT, CDR2 SNEGSKA (reference sequence). This CDR3 comprises 12 residues. The CDR3 nucleotides are TGCAGTGCCAGAGGGAACCCCTACGAGCAGTACTTC. It specifies CSARGNPYEQYF.

V usage is TRBV7-2 and J usage is TRBJ2-2, with 9 bases identical to TRBD1. CDR1 is SGHTA and CDR2 is FQGNSA in the germline V gene. V shed 7 bases and J 5 bases; nucleotides not matched to a gene: 14. The CDR3 has 17 amino acids. CDR3: CASTHLHTGGRTGELFF. CDR3 nucleotide sequence: TGTGCCAGCACCCATCTCCATACAGGGGGCCGGACCGGGGAGCTGTTTTTT. The entire variable domain, with the rest obtained from reference TRBV7-2 and TRBJ2-2, is as follows: GAGVSQSPSNKVTEKGKDVELRCDPISGHTALYWYRQSLGQGLEFLIYFQGNSAPDKSGLPSDRFSAERTGGSVSTLTIQRTQQEDSAVYLCASTHLHTGGRTGELFFGEGSRLTVL.

This clonotype has only a few counts. The chain has TRBV29-1 and TRBJ2-2; no definite D call. V lost 2 bases to trimming and J lost 3 bases, with 10 bases between them. This CDR3 is built from 14 residues. Germline CDR1 reads SQVTM; CDR2 reads ANQGSEA. The CDR3 region is CSVESVSHTGELFF. The DNA for the CDR3 is TGCAGCGTTGAATCTGTTTCTCACACCGGGGAGCTGTTTTTT.

The genes are TRBV27 and TRBJ1-2; 7 bases line up with TRBD1. The CDR3 runs 15 residues. Germline-derived CDR1 and CDR2 are MNHEY and SMNVEV (reference sequence). V trimming: 4 bases; J trimming: 2 bases; junction bases outside the gene matches: 7. The CDR3: CASSSSHRGNYGYTF. DNA of the CDR3: TGTGCCAGCAGTTCCTCTCACAGGGGAAACTATGGCTACACCTTC.

The sample holds a few counts of this clonotype. The V and J genes are TRBV5-1 and TRBJ2-2, with TRBD1 matching over 10 bases. V was pared by 0 bases and J by 3 bases, with 2 bases of the junction left unmatched. Germline CDR1 SGHRS, CDR2 YFSETQ. The CDR3 loop spans 16 amino acids. CDR3 in amino acids: CASSLAGTGDTGELFF. In DNA, the CDR3 is TGCGCCAGCAGCTTGGCTGGGACAGGGGACACCGGGGAGCTGTTTTTT.

This clonotype showed up just a few times. V gene TRBV29-1 combines with J gene TRBJ1-4, with D unresolved. The CDR3 is 13 amino acids. Germline V lookup: CDR1 SQVTM, CDR2 ANQGSEA. V shed 4 bases and J shed 8 bases, with 14 bases lying between them. The CDR3 protein is CSVVIGPGEKLFF. CDR3 in DNA: TGCAGCGTTGTAATCGGGCCGGGCGAAAAACTGTTTTTT.

This chain connects TRBV6-6 to TRBJ1-6, with D possibly matching TRBD1 (5 bases). This CDR3 is built from 14 residues. V was pared by 7 bases and J by 7 bases, with 14 bases between. Germline-derived CDR1 and CDR2 are MNHNY and SVGAGI (reference sequence). The CDR3 bases are TGTGCCAGCACCACCGGGCGGGGCAATTCACCCCTCCACTTT. This codes for CASTTGRGNSPLHF.

This clonotype was counted only a few times. V gene TRBV20-1 combines with J gene TRBJ2-3; TRBD1 might be the D (6 bases). The germline V gene encodes CDR1 DFQATT and CDR2 SNEGSKA (reference sequence). This CDR3 spans 15 amino acids. Between the trimmed V and J ends, which lost 1 base and 5 bases, there was a span of 16 bases. CDR3 bases: TGCAGTGCTAGAGCTCCACAGGGATACGGAGATACGCAGTATTTT. Protein sequence: CSARAPQGYGDTQYF.

The rearrangement joins TRBV5-6 to TRBJ1-1, with 7 bases lining up with TRBD1. V was pared by 1 base and J by 0 bases, with 12 bases of the junction left unmatched. The CDR3 is 18 amino acids. Germline V gives CDR1 SGHDT, CDR2 YYEEEE. CDR3 bases: TGTGCCAGCAGCTTGATAAGGAGGGGGCGGCTTATGAACACTGAAGCTTTCTTT. Translated: CASSLIRRGRLMNTEAFF.